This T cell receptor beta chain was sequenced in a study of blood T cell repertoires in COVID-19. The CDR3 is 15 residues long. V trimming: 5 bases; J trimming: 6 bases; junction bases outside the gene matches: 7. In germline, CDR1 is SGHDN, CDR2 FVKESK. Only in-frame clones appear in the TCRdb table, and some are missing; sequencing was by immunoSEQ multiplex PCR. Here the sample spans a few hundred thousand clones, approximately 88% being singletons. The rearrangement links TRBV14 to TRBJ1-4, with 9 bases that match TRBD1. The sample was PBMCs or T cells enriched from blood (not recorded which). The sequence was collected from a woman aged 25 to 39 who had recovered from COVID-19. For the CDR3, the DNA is TGTGCCAGCAGCAGATGGGACAGGGTCGATGAAAAACTGTTTTTT. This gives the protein CASSRWDRVDEKLFF. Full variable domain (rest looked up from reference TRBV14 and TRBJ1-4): EAGVTQFPSHSVIEKGQTVTLRCDPISGHDNLYWYRRVMGKEIKFLLHFVKESKQDESGMPNNRFLAERTGGTYSTLKVQPAELEDSGVYFCASSRWDRVDEKLFFGSGTQLSVL.